This T cell receptor beta chain emerged from a study of blood T cell repertoires in COVID-19. Looking at the study overall: From T cells, B-cell-depleted T cells, or PBMCs came the material, which was cDNA or gDNA.

This CDR3 contains 15 residues. V dropped 2 bases and J dropped 4; count of bases not matched to a gene: 4. In germline, CDR1 is SGHTA, CDR2 FQGNSA. How the authors handled the data: Reference gene primers were amplified, and this amplification served to estimate nucleated cell counts. Libraries were prepared by immunoSEQ multiplex PCR; TCRdb keeps only in-frame clonotypes and omits some of them. D and trimming come from the DNA, and the V and J calls and clone size come from that table. The repertoire holds approximately 100,000 clones, with 86% as singletons. Symptom resolution, clearance, or two negative PCRs marked donors in Cohort 3 as recovered.

The chain is built from TRBV7-2 and TRBJ2-1; TRBD2 matches at 8 bases. This receptor was identified in a woman in her forties or fifties who had recovered from COVID-19. The sequencing sample was made of PBMCs or T cells enriched from blood (not recorded which). CDR3 loop: CASSLLGTRYNEQFF. The CDR3 DNA is TGTGCCAGCAGCTTATTAGGGACTAGATACAATGAGCAGTTCTTC.